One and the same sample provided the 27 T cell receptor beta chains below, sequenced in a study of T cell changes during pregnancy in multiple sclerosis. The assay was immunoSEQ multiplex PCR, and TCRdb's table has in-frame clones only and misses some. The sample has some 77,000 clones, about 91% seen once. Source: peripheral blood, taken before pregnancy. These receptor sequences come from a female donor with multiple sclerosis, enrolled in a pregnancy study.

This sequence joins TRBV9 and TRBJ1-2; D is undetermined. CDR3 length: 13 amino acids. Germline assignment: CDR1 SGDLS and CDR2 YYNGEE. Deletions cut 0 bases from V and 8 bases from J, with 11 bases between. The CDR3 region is CASSVGHALGYTF. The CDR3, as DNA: TGTGCCAGCAGCGTAGGACACGCGCTAGGCTACACCTTC. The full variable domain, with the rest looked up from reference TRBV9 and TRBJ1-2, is DSGVTQTPKHLITATGQRVTLRCSPRSGDLSVYWYQQSLDQGLQFLIQYYNGEERAKGNILERFSAQQFPDLHSELNLSSLELGDSALYFCASSVGHALGYTFGSGTRLTVV.

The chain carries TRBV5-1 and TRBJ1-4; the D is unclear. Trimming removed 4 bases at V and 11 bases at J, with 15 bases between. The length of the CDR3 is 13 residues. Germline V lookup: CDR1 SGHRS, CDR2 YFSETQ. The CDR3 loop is CASSQKRFGKLFF. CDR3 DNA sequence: TGCGCCAGCAGCCAGAAGAGATTCGGGAAACTGTTTTTT.

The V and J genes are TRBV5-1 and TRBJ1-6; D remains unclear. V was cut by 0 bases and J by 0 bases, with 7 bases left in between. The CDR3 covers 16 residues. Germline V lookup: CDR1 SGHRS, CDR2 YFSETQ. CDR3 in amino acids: CASSLERSSYNSPLHF. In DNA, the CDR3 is TGCGCCAGCAGCTTGGAACGGAGCTCCTATAATTCACCCCTCCACTTT.

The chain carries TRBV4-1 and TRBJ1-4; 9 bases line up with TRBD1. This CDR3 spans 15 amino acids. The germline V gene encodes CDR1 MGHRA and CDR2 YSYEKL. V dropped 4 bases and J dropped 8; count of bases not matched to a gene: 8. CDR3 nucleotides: TGCGCCAGCAGCCTTTACAGGGGGCAAGAAGAAAAACTGTTTTTT. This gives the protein CASSLYRGQEEKLFF.

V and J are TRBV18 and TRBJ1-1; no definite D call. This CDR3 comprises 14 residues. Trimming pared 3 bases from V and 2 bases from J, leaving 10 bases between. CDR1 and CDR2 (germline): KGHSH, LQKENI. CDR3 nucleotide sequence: TGTGCCAGCTCACCTCGCCCGGGAAACACTGAAGCTTTCTTT. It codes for CASSPRPGNTEAFF.

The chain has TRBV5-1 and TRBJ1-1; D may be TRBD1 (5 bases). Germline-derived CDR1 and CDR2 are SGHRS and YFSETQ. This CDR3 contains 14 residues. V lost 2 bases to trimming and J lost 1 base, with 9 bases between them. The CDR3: CASSFMTANTEAFF. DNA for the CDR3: TGCGCCAGCAGCTTTATGACAGCGAACACTGAAGCTTTCTTT.

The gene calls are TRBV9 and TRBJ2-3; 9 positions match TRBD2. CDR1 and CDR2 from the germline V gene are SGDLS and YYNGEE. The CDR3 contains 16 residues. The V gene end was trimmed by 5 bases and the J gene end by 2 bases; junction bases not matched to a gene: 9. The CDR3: CASSFSGGYYTDTQYF. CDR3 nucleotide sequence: TGTGCCAGCAGTTTTAGCGGGGGTTACTACACAGATACGCAGTATTTT.

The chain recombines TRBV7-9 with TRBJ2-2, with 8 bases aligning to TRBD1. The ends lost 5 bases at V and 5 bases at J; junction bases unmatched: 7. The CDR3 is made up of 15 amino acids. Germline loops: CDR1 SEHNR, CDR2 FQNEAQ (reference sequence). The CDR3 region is CASSPTGVGTGELFF. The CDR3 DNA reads TGTGCCAGCAGCCCGACAGGGGTAGGGACCGGGGAGCTGTTTTTT.

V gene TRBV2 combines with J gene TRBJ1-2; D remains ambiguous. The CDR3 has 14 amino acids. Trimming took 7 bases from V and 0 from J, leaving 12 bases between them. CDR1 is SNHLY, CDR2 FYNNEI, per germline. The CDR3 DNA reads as TGTGCCAGCATTACCGTCCGGGCTAACTATGGCTACACCTTC. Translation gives CASITVRANYGYTF.

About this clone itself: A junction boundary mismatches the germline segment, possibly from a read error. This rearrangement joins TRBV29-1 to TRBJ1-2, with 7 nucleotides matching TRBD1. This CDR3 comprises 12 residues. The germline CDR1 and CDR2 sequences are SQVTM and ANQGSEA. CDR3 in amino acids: CSAEGGGYGYTF. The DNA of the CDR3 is TGCAGCGCTGAAGGGGGCGGCTATGGCTACACCTTC.

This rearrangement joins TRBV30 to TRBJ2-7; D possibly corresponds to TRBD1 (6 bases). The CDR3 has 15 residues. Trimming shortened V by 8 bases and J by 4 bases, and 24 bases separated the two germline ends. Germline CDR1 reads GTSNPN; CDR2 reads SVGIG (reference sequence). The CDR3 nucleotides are TGTGCCCTAACGGCCCATCCTGGGGGCTTATACGAGCAGTACTTC. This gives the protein CALTAHPGGLYEQYF.

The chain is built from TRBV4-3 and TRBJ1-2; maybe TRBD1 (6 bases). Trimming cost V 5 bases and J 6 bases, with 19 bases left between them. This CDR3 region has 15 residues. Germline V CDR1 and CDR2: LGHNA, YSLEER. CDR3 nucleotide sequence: TGCGCCAGCAGCGAAGTCACCGGGACACTCGATGGCTACACCTTC. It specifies CASSEVTGTLDGYTF.

CDR3 residues: CASSSRDRAGSNAEAFF. The DNA for the CDR3 is TGTGCCAGCAGCTCTCGGGACAGGGCCGGGAGCAACGCTGAAGCTTTCTTT. This chain uses TRBV9 with TRBJ1-1; 9 positions match TRBD1. The CDR3 runs 17 residues. The germline CDR1 and CDR2 sequences are SGDLS and YYNGEE. V dropped 4 bases and J dropped 6; count of bases not matched to a gene: 16.

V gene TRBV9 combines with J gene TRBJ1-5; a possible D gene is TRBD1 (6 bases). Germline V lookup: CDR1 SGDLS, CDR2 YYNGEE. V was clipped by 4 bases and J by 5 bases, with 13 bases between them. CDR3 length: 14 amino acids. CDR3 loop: CASSPGHQYQPQHF. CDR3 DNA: TGTGCCAGCAGCCCGGGACATCAGTATCAGCCCCAGCATTTT.

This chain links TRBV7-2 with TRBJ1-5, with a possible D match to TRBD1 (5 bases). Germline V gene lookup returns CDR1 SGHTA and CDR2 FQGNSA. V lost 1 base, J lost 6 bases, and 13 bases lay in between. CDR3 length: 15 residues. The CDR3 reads CASSLVGGSGQPQHF. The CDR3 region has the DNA TGTGCCAGCAGCTTAGTGGGGGGTTCGGGTCAGCCCCAGCATTTT.

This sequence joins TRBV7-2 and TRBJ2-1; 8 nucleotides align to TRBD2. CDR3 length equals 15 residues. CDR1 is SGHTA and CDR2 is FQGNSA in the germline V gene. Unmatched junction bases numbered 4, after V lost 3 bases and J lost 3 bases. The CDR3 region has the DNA TGTGCCAGCAGCTTTAGCGGGGTTCTCTACAATGAGCAGTTCTTC. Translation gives CASSFSGVLYNEQFF.

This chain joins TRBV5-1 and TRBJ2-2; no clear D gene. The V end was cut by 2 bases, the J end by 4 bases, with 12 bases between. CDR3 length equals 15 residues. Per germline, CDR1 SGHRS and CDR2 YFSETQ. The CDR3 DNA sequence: TGCGCCAGCAGCTTCAGCGCCCCGAGCACCGGGGAGCTGTTTTTT. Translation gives CASSFSAPSTGELFF.

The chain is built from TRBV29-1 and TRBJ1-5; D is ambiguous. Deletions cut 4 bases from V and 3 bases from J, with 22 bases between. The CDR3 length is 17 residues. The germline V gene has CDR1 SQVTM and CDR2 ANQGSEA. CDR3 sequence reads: CSVVSRLGWTDNQPQHF. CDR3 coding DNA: TGCAGCGTTGTGTCCAGGCTCGGGTGGACTGACAATCAGCCCCAGCATTTT.

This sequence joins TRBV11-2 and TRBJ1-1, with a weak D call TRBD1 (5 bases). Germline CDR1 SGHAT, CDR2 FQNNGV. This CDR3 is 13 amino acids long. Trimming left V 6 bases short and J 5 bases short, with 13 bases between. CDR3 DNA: TGTGCCAGCAGTCAAGGGACTGCAACTGAAGCTTTCTTT. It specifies CASSQGTATEAFF.

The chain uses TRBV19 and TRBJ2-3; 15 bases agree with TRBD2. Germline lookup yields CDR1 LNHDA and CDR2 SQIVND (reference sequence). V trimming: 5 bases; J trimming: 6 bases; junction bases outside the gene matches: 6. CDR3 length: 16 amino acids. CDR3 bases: TGTGCCAGTAGTTCTTACGGGACTAGCGGGGGGGATACGCAGTATTTT. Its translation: CASSSYGTSGGDTQYF.

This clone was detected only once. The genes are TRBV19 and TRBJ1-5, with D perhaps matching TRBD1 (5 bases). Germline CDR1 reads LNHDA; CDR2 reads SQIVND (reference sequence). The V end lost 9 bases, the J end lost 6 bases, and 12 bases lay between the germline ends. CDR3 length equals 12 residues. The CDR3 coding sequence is TGTGCCAGCCAGGGTCAGGGTCAGCCCCAGCATTTT. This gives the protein CASQGQGQPQHF.

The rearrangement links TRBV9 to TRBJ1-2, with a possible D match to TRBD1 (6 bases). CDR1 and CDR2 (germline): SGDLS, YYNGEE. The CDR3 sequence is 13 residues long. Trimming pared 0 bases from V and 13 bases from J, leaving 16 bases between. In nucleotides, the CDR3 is TGTGCCAGCAGCGTAGAGGGCCCACAGGGACGCACCTTC. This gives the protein CASSVEGPQGRTF.

CDR3 protein: CASSPGTTKPGYNEQFF. The CDR3 nucleotides read TGCGCCAGCAGCCCCGGGACTACTAAACCGGGGTACAATGAGCAGTTCTTC. J is TRBJ2-1 and V is TRBV5-1; 7 nucleotides line up with TRBD2. Trimming at V came to 4 bases and at J to 4 bases, leaving 14 bases not matched to a gene. The CDR3 length is 17 residues. Germline-derived CDR1 and CDR2 are SGHRS and YFSETQ.

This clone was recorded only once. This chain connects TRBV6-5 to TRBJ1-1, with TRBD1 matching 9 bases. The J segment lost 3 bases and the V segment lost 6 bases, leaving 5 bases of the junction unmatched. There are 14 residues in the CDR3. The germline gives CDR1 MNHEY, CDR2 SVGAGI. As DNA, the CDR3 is TGTGCCAGCAGCTACAGGGGGCAGTACACTGAAGCTTTCTTT. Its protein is CASSYRGQYTEAFF.

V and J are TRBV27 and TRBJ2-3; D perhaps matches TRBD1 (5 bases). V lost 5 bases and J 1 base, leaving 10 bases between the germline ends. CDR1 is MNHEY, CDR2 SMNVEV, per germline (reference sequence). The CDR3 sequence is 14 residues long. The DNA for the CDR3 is TGTGCCAGCAGTATCAGGGCAGGCACAGATACGCAGTATTTT. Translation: CASSIRAGTDTQYF.

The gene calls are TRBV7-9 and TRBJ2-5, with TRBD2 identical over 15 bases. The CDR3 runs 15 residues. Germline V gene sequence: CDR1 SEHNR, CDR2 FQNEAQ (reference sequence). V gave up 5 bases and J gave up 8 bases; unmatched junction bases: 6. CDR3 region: CASSPGLAGGHTQYF. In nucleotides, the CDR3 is TGTGCCAGCAGCCCGGGACTAGCGGGGGGTCATACCCAGTACTTC. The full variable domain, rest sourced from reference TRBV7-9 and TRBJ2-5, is DTGVSQNPRHKITKRGQNVTFRCDPISEHNRLYWYRQTLGQGPEFLTYFQNEAQLEKSRLLSDRFSAERPKGSFSTLEIQRTEQGDSAMYLCASSPGLAGGHTQYFGPGTRLLVL.

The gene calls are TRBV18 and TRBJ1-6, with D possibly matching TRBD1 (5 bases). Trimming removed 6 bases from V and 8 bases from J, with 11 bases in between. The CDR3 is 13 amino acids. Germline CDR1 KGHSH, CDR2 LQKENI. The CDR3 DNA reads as TGTGCCAGCTCTCCCGACAGTTATTCACCCCTCCACTTT. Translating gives CASSPDSYSPLHF.